The 27 T cell receptor beta chains in this list originate from one sample, sequenced in a study of CD8+ T cells in alopecia areata. Extracted from the samples, RNA was reverse transcribed into cDNA to serve as the sequencing template. TCRdb's table, derived via immunoSEQ multiplex PCR, lists solely in-frame clones and lacks some. The data show about 150,000 clones, around 50% seen once. Sequenced material: CD4+ T cells sorted from blood, taken at week 0. These receptors all come from a human donor with alopecia areata.

Note on this clone: Relative to the germline gene, one junction end is altered; a read error may explain this. As DNA, the CDR3 is TGTGCCAGCAGCCTTAGTAGCGGGGGCACCGGGGAGCTGTCTTTT. Translated: CASSLSSGGTGELSF. The rearrangement links TRBV4-2 to TRBJ2-2, with 9 bases identical to TRBD2. The CDR3 is 15 amino acids. Germline V CDR1 and CDR2: LGHNA, YNFKEQ.

J is TRBJ2-1 and V is TRBV5-4; 10 bases are shared with TRBD2. CDR1 and CDR2 (germline): SGHNT, YYREEE (reference sequence). Losses at the gene ends were 0 bases for V and 0 bases for J; bases not matched to a gene: 3. The CDR3 totals 17 residues. This chain's CDR3 is CASSLDLAGVSYNEQFF. For the CDR3, the DNA is TGTGCCAGCAGCTTGGACCTAGCGGGGGTCTCCTACAATGAGCAGTTCTTC.

This rearrangement joins TRBV2 to TRBJ1-4; possible D gene TRBD1, 5 bases. V lost 7 bases and J 2 bases, leaving 14 bases between the germline ends. The CDR3 totals 15 residues. Germline V gene lookup returns CDR1 SNHLY and CDR2 FYNNEI. CDR3: CASNLGATTNEKLFF. The CDR3 DNA follows: TGTGCCAGCAACCTTGGGGCTACGACTAATGAAAAACTGTTTTTT.

The V and J genes are TRBV29-1 and TRBJ2-5; weak D call: TRBD1 (6 bases). CDR3 length: 12 residues. Trimming left V 6 bases short and J 5 bases short, with 13 bases between. Germline loops: CDR1 SQVTM, CDR2 ANQGSEA. The CDR3 reads CSVNRVGETQYF. CDR3 in DNA: TGCAGCGTCAACAGGGTAGGGGAGACCCAGTACTTC.

CDR3 bases: TGCGCCAGCAGCCAAGGGCCTCGATACTCTGGGGCCAACGTCCTGACTTTC. This sequence encodes CASSQGPRYSGANVLTF. The chain combines TRBV4-3 with TRBJ2-6; D is unclear. Germline lookup yields CDR1 LGHNA and CDR2 YSLEER. The CDR3 length is 17 residues. V gave up 1 base and J gave up 0 bases, with 10 bases separating them.

V and J are TRBV7-6 and TRBJ1-1; D gene unclear. The V end was cut by 0 bases, the J end by 11 bases, with 10 bases between. Looked up from germline, CDR1 is SGHVS and CDR2 is FNYEAQ. The length of the CDR3 is 12 residues. CDR3 DNA sequence: TGTGCCAGCAGCTTAGCGGGGAGCCCCGCTTTCTTT. The encoded protein is CASSLAGSPAFF.

This clone was counted a single time. The J gene is TRBJ1-5, the V gene TRBV30; no reliable D call. Germline values: CDR1 GTSNPN, CDR2 SVGIG (reference sequence). Between the trimmed V and J ends, which lost 2 bases and 6 bases, there was a span of 14 bases. The CDR3 length is 14 residues. The CDR3 DNA reads TGTGCCTGGAGTCGAGGGAAAAATGGTCAGCCCCAGCATTTT. Its protein product is CAWSRGKNGQPQHF.

V and J are TRBV4-1 and TRBJ2-6; D unclear. V gave up 2 bases and J gave up 1 base, with 15 bases separating them. This CDR3 contains 18 residues. The germline CDR1 and CDR2 sequences are MGHRA and YSYEKL. The CDR3 loop is CASSQWMGIISGANVLTF. CDR3 nucleotides: TGCGCCAGCAGCCAATGGATGGGTATTATTTCTGGGGCCAACGTCCTGACTTTC.

The gene calls are TRBV14 and TRBJ1-6; TRBD1 is a possible D gene (6 bases). The V gene's germline CDR1 is SGHDN and CDR2 FVKESK. The CDR3 is made up of 15 amino acids. The germline V and J ends were trimmed by 3 bases and 13 bases, with 19 bases remaining between them. In DNA form, the CDR3 reads TGTGCCAGCAGCCAGCAAAGGACAGTAGGCACTCCCCTCCACTTT. This gives the protein CASSQQRTVGTPLHF.

This clone was seen only a few times. V and J are TRBV18 and TRBJ2-4; D might be TRBD1 (6 bases). CDR3 length equals 15 residues. From germline, CDR1 is KGHSH and CDR2 LQKENI. V shed 3 bases and J shed 0 bases, with 9 bases lying between them. CDR3 in DNA: TGTGCCAGCTCACCCTGGGGGCGAGCCAAAAACATTCAGTACTTC. Translating it yields CASSPWGRAKNIQYF.

This clone was detected once. The gene calls are TRBV5-1 and TRBJ2-5, with D perhaps TRBD2 (6 bases). Trimming pared 3 bases from V and 1 base from J, leaving 7 bases between. The CDR3 loop spans 13 amino acids. Germline V gene sequence: CDR1 SGHRS, CDR2 YFSETQ. The CDR3 coding sequence is TGCGCCAGCAGCTCCGGGGGCCAAGAGACCCAGTACTTC. Amino acid sequence: CASSSGGQETQYF. Drawing the rest from reference TRBV5-1 and TRBJ2-5, the complete variable domain is KAGVTQTPRYLIKTRGQQVTLSCSPISGHRSVSWYQQTPGQGLQFLFEYFSETQRNKGNFPGRFSGRQFSNSRSEMNVSTLELGDSALYLCASSSGGQETQYFGPGTRLLVL.

The chain combines TRBV5-1 with TRBJ2-4; perhaps TRBD1 as D (6 bases). The CDR3 contains 17 residues. Germline V gene data show CDR1 as SGHRS and CDR2 as YFSETQ. V was clipped by 4 bases and J by 0 bases, with 17 bases between them. CDR3 amino acids: CASSGGPAELAKNIQYF. CDR3 in DNA: TGCGCCAGCAGCGGGGGCCCGGCTGAGTTAGCCAAAAACATTCAGTACTTC.

This chain links TRBV5-6 with TRBJ1-2; D not resolved. Trimming took 0 bases from V and 4 from J, leaving 4 bases between them. Germline V lookup: CDR1 SGHDT, CDR2 YYEEEE. The CDR3 contains 12 residues. The CDR3 sequence: CASSLVGYGYTF. The CDR3 DNA reads as TGTGCCAGCAGCTTGGTTGGCTATGGCTACACCTTC.

In its sample, this clone was seen a few times. Written as DNA, the CDR3 is TGCAGCGTTGCCTCCTGGAAGCGGGGCACAGATACGCAGTATTTT. This sequence encodes CSVASWKRGTDTQYF. V usage is TRBV29-1 and J usage is TRBJ2-3; perhaps TRBD2 as D (6 bases). With 4 bases removed from V and 1 base from J, the gap between germline ends came to 15 bases. Looked up from germline, CDR1 is SQVTM and CDR2 is ANQGSEA. CDR3 length: 15 amino acids.

This clone was counted between two and nine times. This chain links TRBV4-2 with TRBJ1-2; D remains ambiguous. V was shortened by 0 bases and J by 5 bases, with 19 bases between the two germline ends. Germline V gene data show CDR1 as LGHNA and CDR2 as YNFKEQ. CDR3 size: 17 residues. CDR3 in amino acids: CASSQEISGSTEYGYTF. In DNA form, the CDR3 reads TGTGCCAGCAGCCAAGAAATCAGTGGCAGCACCGAATATGGCTACACCTTC.

This clone came up a few times. The V gene is TRBV29-1, the J gene TRBJ1-1; D is perhaps TRBD1 (5 bases). V lost 7 bases, J lost 7 bases, and 19 bases lay in between. This CDR3 region has 13 residues. Germline CDR1 reads SQVTM; CDR2 reads ANQGSEA. The CDR3 DNA sequence: TGCAGCGCCTCCGGCCGTCTGACAGATGAAGCTTTCTTT. Its protein product is CSASGRLTDEAFF.

This clone turned up a few times. The chain links TRBV29-1 to TRBJ1-5, with D perhaps matching TRBD1 (6 bases). CDR1 and CDR2 (germline): SQVTM, ANQGSEA. The CDR3 has 13 amino acids. V was trimmed by 7 bases and J by 3 bases, leaving 13 bases between them. The CDR3 region is CSATTGYNQPQHF. The DNA of the CDR3 is TGCAGCGCGACCACAGGGTACAATCAGCCCCAGCATTTT.

The CDR3, as DNA: TGTGCCAGCAGCACCGGACTAGCGGCGGGCGAGCAGTACTTC. Translated, it gives CASSTGLAAGEQYF. The V and J genes are TRBV7-2 and TRBJ2-7; 10 positions match TRBD2. V lost 5 bases, J lost 6 bases, and 7 bases stayed unmatched. The V gene's germline CDR1 is SGHTA and CDR2 FQGNSA. The CDR3 spans 14 residues. The entire variable domain, with the rest obtained from reference TRBV7-2 and TRBJ2-7, is as follows: GAGVSQSPSNKVTEKGKDVELRCDPISGHTALYWYRQSLGQGLEFLIYFQGNSAPDKSGLPSDRFSAERTGGSVSTLTIQRTQQEDSAVYLCASSTGLAAGEQYFGPGTRLTVT.

V gene TRBV30 combines with J gene TRBJ1-2, with a possible D match to TRBD1 (5 bases). Trimming took 5 bases from V and 3 from J, leaving 13 bases between them. Germline V gene sequence: CDR1 GTSNPN, CDR2 SVGIG (reference sequence). CDR3 size: 13 residues. The CDR3 nucleotides are TGTGCCTGGGCATCGGGGGTGGACTATGGCTACACCTTC. This translates into CAWASGVDYGYTF.

J is TRBJ2-5 and V is TRBV7-2, with D possibly matching TRBD2 (5 bases). V gave up 1 base and J gave up 7 bases, with 10 bases separating them. CDR1 is SGHTA, CDR2 FQGNSA, per germline. The CDR3 runs to 13 residues. The CDR3 region has the DNA TGTGCCAGCAGCTTAGATAGCGAAAGGACCCAGTACTTC. Protein sequence: CASSLDSERTQYF.

This clone was recorded a few times. This chain joins TRBV6-1 and TRBJ2-7; 8 bases agree with TRBD1. The CDR3 has 14 residues. CDR1 and CDR2 (germline): MNHNS, SASEGT. Trimming at V came to 6 bases and at J to 2 bases, leaving 6 bases not matched to a gene. The CDR3 DNA sequence: TGTGCCAGCAGGGAGACAGGGGTTACCTACGAGCAGTACTTC. As protein: CASRETGVTYEQYF.

The gene calls are TRBV5-1 and TRBJ2-1; the D is unclear. V was pared by 0 bases and J by 6 bases, with 7 bases between. Germline V CDR1 and CDR2: SGHRS, YFSETQ. There are 13 residues in the CDR3. CDR3: CASSLENPNEQFF. The CDR3, as DNA: TGCGCCAGCAGCTTGGAGAACCCCAATGAGCAGTTCTTC. Using reference TRBV5-1 and TRBJ2-1 for the parts outside the CDR3, the full variable domain is KAGVTQTPRYLIKTRGQQVTLSCSPISGHRSVSWYQQTPGQGLQFLFEYFSETQRNKGNFPGRFSGRQFSNSRSEMNVSTLELGDSALYLCASSLENPNEQFFGPGTRLTVL.

This chain connects TRBV2 to TRBJ2-5; D is undetermined. Germline V lookup: CDR1 SNHLY, CDR2 FYNNEI. Between the trimmed V and J ends, which lost 8 bases and 7 bases, there was a span of 11 bases. The CDR3 extends over 11 amino acids. CDR3 amino acids: CASRVERTQYF. CDR3 nucleotides: TGTGCCAGCCGCGTGGAGAGGACCCAGTACTTC.

In its sample, this clone was seen a few times. The CDR3 loop reads CASSGSGLAAGELFF. The CDR3 region has the DNA TGTGCCAGCAGCGGATCGGGACTAGCGGCCGGGGAGCTGTTTTTT. The chain recombines TRBV14 with TRBJ2-2, with 11 bases that match TRBD2. This CDR3 comprises 15 residues. CDR1 is SGHDN and CDR2 is FVKESK in the germline V gene. With V trimmed by 5 bases and J by 6 bases, 5 bases remained unmatched.

This rearrangement joins TRBV5-1 to TRBJ2-3, with 14 bases that match TRBD2. With 0 bases clipped from V and 5 bases from J, the junction kept 5 bases outside the gene matches. Germline CDR1 SGHRS, CDR2 YFSETQ. The CDR3 spans 17 residues. CDR3 DNA sequence: TGCGCCAGCAGCTTGGACCGGACTAGCGGGGGGAGAGATACGCAGTATTTT. Its protein product is CASSLDRTSGGRDTQYF.

V usage is TRBV18 and J usage is TRBJ2-7; perhaps TRBD2 as D (6 bases). Germline CDR1 and CDR2: KGHSH and LQKENI. V lost 4 bases and J lost 7, with 17 bases in between. This CDR3 is 14 amino acids long. The CDR3 here is CASSRGEGLDEQYF. The CDR3 DNA sequence: TGTGCCAGCTCACGGGGGGAAGGGCTGGATGAGCAGTACTTC.

The chain carries TRBV6-1 and TRBJ2-7, with D hard to call. Trimming pared 5 bases from V and 0 bases from J, leaving 14 bases between. Germline V gives CDR1 MNHNS, CDR2 SASEGT. This CDR3 contains 15 residues. The CDR3 spells CASSHDQPGSYEQYF. In DNA form, the CDR3 reads TGTGCCAGCAGTCATGACCAGCCGGGCTCCTACGAGCAGTACTTC.